The TCR beta chain described here comes from a study of naive and memory T cell subsets. The CDR3 contains 14 residues. Germline CDR1 is MDHEN and CDR2 is SYDVKM. The V gene lost 10 bases and the J gene lost 0 bases, with 16 bases spanning the gap. This clonotype was counted a few times. Two oligonucleotides, mixed equimolar, formed the beta constant-region primer covering TRBC1 and TRBC2. An oligonucleotide with the SP2 primer and a 12-nucleotide UMI was ligated to the cDNA 3' end. TCRdb reprocessed the UMI-ligation and nested PCR reads via MiXCR and lists one record per CDR3 protein. The sample lists 70,000 to 95,000 distinct CDR3 sequences, around 7% occurring once.

This TCR came from a human donor in good health. The chain carries TRBV28 and TRBJ2-7; a possible D gene is TRBD2 (6 bases). Sequenced: central memory CD4+ T cells from blood. The CDR3 DNA follows: TGTGCCACCGAGCGGCGGGGCGACTCCTACGAGCAGTACTTC. This codes for CATERRGDSYEQYF.